This paragraph reports one TCR beta chain. Its target is not known. At deep level, the assay was performed. Each cell subset's genomic DNA was divided evenly among several immunoSEQ plates. TCRdb's table, derived via immunoSEQ multiplex PCR, lists solely in-frame clones and lacks some. The sample contains around 2,000,000 clones, about 95% of which appear only once. The data belong to a study of shared clonotypes between healthy human individuals. Study-level information: Each donor's CD4 naive and CD4 memory cells filled three plates apiece, CD8 naive two, and CD8 memory one. Study-level points and caveats: Having only a few donors restricted how much genetic and exposure-history diversity was captured.

Only CD45RO-negative cells positively selected for CCR7 counted as naive CD8 cells, so terminally differentiated effector memory CD45RA+ cells were excluded. The germline CDR1 and CDR2 sequences are SEHNR and FQNEAQ (reference sequence). This CDR3 contains 12 residues. V was clipped by 8 bases and J by 0 bases, with 7 bases between them. Sequencing was carried out using naive CD8+ T cells sorted from blood. The chain employs TRBV7-9 and TRBJ1-1; D remains ambiguous. The TCR was taken from a young man in good health. CDR3 DNA: TGTGCCAGCGTCGGGCTGAACACTGAAGCTTTCTTT. Amino acid sequence: CASVGLNTEAFF.